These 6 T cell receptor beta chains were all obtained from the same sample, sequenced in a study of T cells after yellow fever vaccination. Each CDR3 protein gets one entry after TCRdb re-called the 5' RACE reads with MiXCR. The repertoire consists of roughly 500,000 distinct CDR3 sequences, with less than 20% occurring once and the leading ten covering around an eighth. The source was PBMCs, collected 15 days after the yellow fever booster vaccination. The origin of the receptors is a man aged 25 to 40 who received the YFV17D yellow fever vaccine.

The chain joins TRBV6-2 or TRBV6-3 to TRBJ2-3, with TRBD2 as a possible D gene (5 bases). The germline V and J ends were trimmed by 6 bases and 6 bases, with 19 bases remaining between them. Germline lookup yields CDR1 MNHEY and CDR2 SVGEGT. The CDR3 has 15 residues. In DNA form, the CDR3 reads TGTGCCAGCAGATCGGGCCGGACTTCGAGTGATACGCAGTATTTT. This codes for CASRSGRTSSDTQYF.

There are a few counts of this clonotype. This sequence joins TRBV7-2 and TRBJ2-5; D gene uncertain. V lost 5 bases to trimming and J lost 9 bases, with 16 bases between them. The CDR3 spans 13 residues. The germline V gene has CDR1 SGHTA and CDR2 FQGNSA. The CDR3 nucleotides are TGTGCCAGCAGCCACCCGGTAGGAGATCCCCAGTACTTC. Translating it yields CASSHPVGDPQYF.

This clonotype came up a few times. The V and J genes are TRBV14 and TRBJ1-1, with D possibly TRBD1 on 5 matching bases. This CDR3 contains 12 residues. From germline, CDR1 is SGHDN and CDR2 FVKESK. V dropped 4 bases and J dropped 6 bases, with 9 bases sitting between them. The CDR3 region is CASSPPGPEAFF. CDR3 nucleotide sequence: TGTGCCAGCAGCCCCCCGGGGCCTGAAGCTTTCTTT.

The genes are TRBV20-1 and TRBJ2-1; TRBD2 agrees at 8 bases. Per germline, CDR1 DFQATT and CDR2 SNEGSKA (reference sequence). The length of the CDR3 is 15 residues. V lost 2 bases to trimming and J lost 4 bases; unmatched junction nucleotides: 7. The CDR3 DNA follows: TGCAGTGCTAGACGGCTAGCGGGTAAATACAATGAGCAGTTCTTC. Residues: CSARRLAGKYNEQFF.

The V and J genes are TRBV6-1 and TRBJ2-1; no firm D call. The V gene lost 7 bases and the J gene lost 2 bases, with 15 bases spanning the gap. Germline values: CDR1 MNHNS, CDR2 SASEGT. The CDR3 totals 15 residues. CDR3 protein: CASTPSSRAYNEQFF. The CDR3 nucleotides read TGTGCCAGCACTCCCTCAAGCAGAGCCTACAATGAGCAGTTCTTC.

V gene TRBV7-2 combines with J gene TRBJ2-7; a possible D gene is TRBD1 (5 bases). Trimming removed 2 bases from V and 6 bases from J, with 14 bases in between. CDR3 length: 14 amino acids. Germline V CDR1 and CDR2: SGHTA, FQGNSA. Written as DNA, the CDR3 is TGTGCCAGCAGCTTAAAGGGGATAGTTGGCGAGCAGTACTTC. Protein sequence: CASSLKGIVGEQYF.